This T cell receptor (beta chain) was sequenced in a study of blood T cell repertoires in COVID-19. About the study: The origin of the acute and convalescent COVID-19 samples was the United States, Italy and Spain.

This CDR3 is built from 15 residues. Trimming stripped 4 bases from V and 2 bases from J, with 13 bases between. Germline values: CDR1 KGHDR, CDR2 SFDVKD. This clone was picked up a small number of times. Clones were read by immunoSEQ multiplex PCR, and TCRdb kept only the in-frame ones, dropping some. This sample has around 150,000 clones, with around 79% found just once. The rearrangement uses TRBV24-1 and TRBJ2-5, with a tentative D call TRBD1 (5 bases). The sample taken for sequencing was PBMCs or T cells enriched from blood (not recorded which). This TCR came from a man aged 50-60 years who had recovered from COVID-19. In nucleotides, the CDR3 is TGTGCCACCAGTGACGCACAGGATCCACAAGAGACCCAGTACTTC. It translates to CATSDAQDPQETQYF.